Presented here are 17 T cell receptor beta chains from one specimen sequenced in a study of cytomegalovirus exposure and HLA in healthy donors. This PCR relied on a set of 60 Vbeta primers and 13 Jbeta primers. Generated by immunoSEQ multiplex PCR, the TCRdb table keeps only in-frame clones and is missing some. The table includes 200,000 or so clones, 80% to 85% detected once. The source material was PBMCs. The receptors originated from a woman in her late teens or twenties in good health and CMV-seropositive.

This clone was seen only a few times. Distinct nucleotide sequences in the sample also encode this CDR3. The genes are TRBV28 and TRBJ1-1; perhaps TRBD1 as D (5 bases). Between the trimmed V and J ends, which lost 3 bases and 7 bases, there was a span of 15 bases. This CDR3 is 14 amino acids long. CDR1 and CDR2 from the germline V gene are MDHEN and SYDVKM. CDR3 protein: CASSFKGNFGEAFF. The CDR3 bases are TGTGCCAGCAGTTTCAAGGGGAACTTCGGTGAAGCTTTCTTT.

V usage is TRBV27 and J usage is TRBJ2-7; 8 bases are a match to TRBD1. J gave up 0 bases and V 5 bases, and 3 bases lay outside the gene matches. This CDR3 comprises 14 residues. Germline CDR1 reads MNHEY; CDR2 reads SMNVEV (reference sequence). The CDR3: CASSTTGGSYEQYF. CDR3 DNA: TGTGCCAGCAGTACCACAGGGGGCTCCTACGAGCAGTACTTC.

This chain connects TRBV28 to TRBJ2-5; TRBD1 matches 9 bases. This CDR3 spans 17 amino acids. Germline CDR1 reads MDHEN; CDR2 reads SYDVKM. J gave up 0 bases and V 4 bases, and 9 bases lay outside the gene matches. In DNA form, the CDR3 reads TGTGCCAGCAGTTCGCACGCCGGGACAGGGTACCAAGAGACCCAGTACTTC. This encodes CASSSHAGTGYQETQYF.

V is TRBV2 and J is TRBJ2-7; maybe TRBD1 (5 bases). CDR1 is SNHLY and CDR2 is FYNNEI in the germline V gene. V was cut by 3 bases and J by 1 base, with 7 bases left in between. The CDR3 covers 13 residues. CDR3 protein: CASSEGPSYEQYF. CDR3 nucleotide sequence: TGTGCCAGCAGTGAGGGGCCATCCTACGAGCAGTACTTC.

This chain links TRBV9 with TRBJ2-3, with D possibly being TRBD2 (7 bases). The germline V gene encodes CDR1 SGDLS and CDR2 YYNGEE. The CDR3 has 17 residues. V was pared by 3 bases and J by 5 bases, with 22 bases between. The chain's CDR3 is CASSGFARGPRGDTQYF. The CDR3 bases are TGTGCCAGCAGCGGATTCGCGCGGGGGCCCCGAGGAGATACGCAGTATTTT.

This chain connects TRBV10-1 to TRBJ2-2; maybe TRBD1 (6 bases). The CDR3 has 14 amino acids. Trimming took off 7 bases at V and 1 base at J, with 10 bases between the two ends. Germline-derived CDR1 and CDR2 are WNHNN and SYGVQD (reference sequence). CDR3 bases: TGCGCCAGCACCCGGGACATGAACACCGGGGAGCTGTTTTTT. This sequence encodes CASTRDMNTGELFF.

The gene calls are TRBV10-3 and TRBJ1-4; a possible D gene is TRBD1 (6 bases). CDR1 is ENHRY, CDR2 SYGVKD, per germline. The germline V and J ends were trimmed by 0 bases and 4 bases, with 9 bases remaining between them. There are 15 residues in the CDR3. DNA for the CDR3: TGTGCCATCAGTGAGTCGGACAGACTTAATGAAAAACTGTTTTTT. Residues: CAISESDRLNEKLFF.

The CDR3 here is CASRPRDKPVEYF. DNA of the CDR3: TGTGCCAGCAGACCTCGGGACAAGCCGGTAGAGTACTTC. The rearrangement joins TRBV6-5 to TRBJ2-7; D possibly corresponds to TRBD1 (6 bases). Germline V lookup: CDR1 MNHEY, CDR2 SVGAGI. This CDR3 is 13 amino acids long. Trimming left V 6 bases short and J 11 bases short, with 20 bases between.

A few counts support this clone. The chain combines TRBV10-3 with TRBJ2-1; 15 positions match TRBD2. The CDR3 runs to 16 residues. The germline CDR1 and CDR2 sequences are ENHRY and SYGVKD. The trim removed 8 bases at V and 6 bases at J, leaving 8 bases unmatched. CDR3 residues: CAISGLAGGPVNEQFF. The CDR3 region has the DNA TGTGCCATCTCCGGACTAGCGGGGGGGCCGGTCAATGAGCAGTTCTTC.

The DNA for the CDR3 is TGTGCCAGCAGCTTCGGGGGGACACCCCTCCACTTT. This sequence encodes CASSFGGTPLHF. J is TRBJ1-6 and V is TRBV11-3; possible D gene TRBD1, 5 bases. The germline gives CDR1 SGHNT, CDR2 YENEEA. Deletions cut 3 bases from V and 11 bases from J, with 8 bases between. This CDR3 is 12 amino acids long.

This clone showed up just a few times. The chain joins TRBV4-2 to TRBJ1-1; D is perhaps TRBD1 (6 bases). Trimming pared 3 bases from V and 0 bases from J, leaving 14 bases between. Germline V lookup: CDR1 LGHNA, CDR2 YNFKEQ. CDR3 length: 16 amino acids. CDR3 region: CASSQLYREVNTEAFF. CDR3 coding DNA: TGTGCCAGCAGCCAGCTTTACAGGGAAGTGAACACTGAAGCTTTCTTT.

This sequence joins TRBV10-2 and TRBJ1-1, with a tentative D call TRBD1 (6 bases). V was trimmed by 6 bases and J by 0 bases, leaving 11 bases between them. Germline assignment: CDR1 WSHSY and CDR2 SAAADI. The CDR3 sequence is 14 residues long. This CDR3 is CASRQGTVNTEAFF. Written as DNA, the CDR3 is TGCGCCAGCAGGCAGGGGACCGTGAACACTGAAGCTTTCTTT.

V and J are TRBV30 and TRBJ1-5; 7 nucleotides match TRBD1. The CDR3 has 13 amino acids. Per germline, CDR1 GTSNPN and CDR2 SVGIG (reference sequence). The CDR3 reads CATGTGVYQPQHF. The CDR3 DNA sequence: TGTGCTACTGGAACAGGGGTCTATCAGCCCCAGCATTTT.

This sequence joins TRBV7-3 and TRBJ2-5; maybe TRBD2 (5 bases). CDR1 is SGHTA, CDR2 FQGTGA, per germline. The CDR3 spans 14 residues. V dropped 0 bases and J dropped 0 bases, with 5 bases sitting between them. CDR3 protein: CASSLTGNQETQYF. The CDR3 DNA reads TGTGCCAGCAGCTTAACCGGGAACCAAGAGACCCAGTACTTC.

The J gene is TRBJ1-2, the V gene TRBV5-6; no definite D call. V lost 5 bases and J 0 bases, leaving 14 bases between the germline ends. This CDR3 region has 15 residues. Per the germline V gene, CDR1 is SGHDT and CDR2 is YYEEEE. CDR3 sequence reads: CASSLEFPSNYGYTF. As DNA, the CDR3 is TGTGCCAGCAGTCTAGAGTTTCCATCTAACTATGGCTACACCTTC. The full variable domain, its missing parts supplied by reference TRBV5-6 and TRBJ1-2, is DAGVTQSPTHLIKTRGQQVTLRCSPKSGHDTVSWYQQALGQGPQFIFQYYEEEERQRGNFPDRFSGHQFPNYSSELNVNALLLGDSALYLCASSLEFPSNYGYTFGSGTRLTVV.

The V call is TRBV11-3, the J call TRBJ2-1; the match to TRBD2 covers 12 bases. J gave up 3 bases and V 5 bases, and 2 bases lay outside the gene matches. The CDR3 is 15 amino acids. CDR1 and CDR2 (germline): SGHNT, YENEEA. The CDR3 loop is CASSRLAGDYNEQFF. For the CDR3, the DNA is TGTGCCAGCAGCCGACTAGCGGGGGACTACAATGAGCAGTTCTTC.

As for this clone: Relative to the germline gene, one junction end is altered; a read error may explain this. The V call is TRBV7-9, the J call TRBJ1-4, with TRBD1 as a possible D gene (5 bases). The CDR3 is 15 residues long. Germline assignment: CDR1 SEHNR and CDR2 FQNEAQ (reference sequence). As DNA, the CDR3 is TGTTCCAGCAGACCTCCCGGGGGATTTAACGAAAAACTGTTTTTT. It translates to CSSRPPGGFNEKLFF.